This T cell receptor beta chain was identified in a study of breast tumors, draining lymph nodes, adjacent tissues. The CDR3 contains 12 residues. The V gene's germline CDR1 is GTSNPN and CDR2 SVGIG (reference sequence). V was cut by 1 base and J by 8 bases, with 8 bases left in between. TCRdb reprocessed the multiplex PCR reads with MiXCR, giving one entry per CDR3 protein. The sample carries over 10,000 distinct CDR3 sequences, 62% recorded once. Sequencing was done on a sample of tumor-adjacent breast tissue. The TCR was taken from a female donor with breast cancer. Some clones in this sample may be carry-over from other donors' samples. This chain links TRBV30 with TRBJ1-4, with D unclear. This CDR3 reads CAWSDIGEKLFF. DNA of the CDR3: TGTGCCTGGAGTGATATTGGGGAAAAACTGTTTTTT. Looking up the rest from reference TRBV30 and TRBJ1-4 gives the full variable domain: SQTIHQWPATLVQPVGSPLSLECTVEGTSNPNLYWYRQAAGRGLQLLFYSVGIGQISSEVPQNLSASRPQDRQFILSSKKLLLSDSGFYLCAWSDIGEKLFFGSGTQLSVL.